This entry lists 14 T cell receptor beta chains sequenced from one sample in a study of cytomegalovirus exposure and HLA in healthy donors. Primers included in the PCR were 60 Vbeta and 13 Jbeta primers. Libraries were prepared by immunoSEQ multiplex PCR; TCRdb keeps only in-frame clonotypes and omits some of them. The sample comprises 190,000 or so clones, about 79% of which are singletons, and 0.08% to 0.1% rests with the top ten. The sample taken for sequencing was PBMCs. The receptor set was obtained from a boy aged 2 to 9 in good health and CMV-seronegative.

The chain carries TRBV7-9 and TRBJ2-2, with a possible D match to TRBD2 (6 bases). This CDR3 has 16 residues. With 8 bases removed from V and 7 bases from J, the gap between germline ends came to 23 bases. CDR1 SEHNR and CDR2 FQNEAQ come from the germline V gene (reference sequence). The CDR3 coding sequence is TGTGCCAGCGCAGCTTTGGGTGGACTAAGGGACGGGGAGCTGTTTTTT. This sequence encodes CASAALGGLRDGELFF.

This clone was counted only a few times. The V gene is TRBV12-2, the J gene TRBJ1-4; the table's D call of TRBD1 was not tested on the DNA. TRBV12-2 is recorded as a pseudogene. The CDR3 extends over 15 amino acids. CDR3 loop: CASRSPDRVDEKLFF. For the CDR3, the DNA is TGTGCAAGTCGCTCCCCGGACAGGGTAGATGAAAAACTGTTTTTT.

The V gene is TRBV7-9, the J gene TRBJ1-2; D might be TRBD1 (6 bases). Germline lookup yields CDR1 SEHNR and CDR2 FQNEAQ (reference sequence). V shed 5 bases and J shed 5 bases, with 18 bases lying between them. The CDR3 is 15 residues long. The CDR3 loop reads CASSPPRGGWYGYTF. CDR3 nucleotide sequence: TGTGCCAGCAGCCCCCCGAGAGGGGGTTGGTATGGCTACACCTTC.

This chain uses TRBV12-5 with TRBJ1-4, with 8 bases that match TRBD1. The ends lost 4 bases at V and 0 bases at J; junction bases unmatched: 4. The germline V gene encodes CDR1 LGHNT and CDR2 FRNRAP. The CDR3 loop spans 16 amino acids. The DNA of the CDR3 is TGTGCTAGTGGTTCCGGACAGGGCACAACTAATGAAAAACTGTTTTTT. Residues: CASGSGQGTTNEKLFF.

This clone has just a few counts. This sequence joins TRBV19 and TRBJ2-3; 7 bases are a match to TRBD1. Germline values: CDR1 LNHDA, CDR2 SQIVND (reference sequence). There are 15 residues in the CDR3. J was trimmed by 0 bases and V by 5 bases; bases with no gene match: 5. CDR3: CASSHTGQSTDTQYF. The CDR3 DNA sequence: TGTGCCAGTAGTCACACGGGACAGAGCACAGATACGCAGTATTTT.

CDR3 amino acids: CASSYLDRGFYGYTF. The DNA for the CDR3 is TGCGCCAGCAGCTACCTAGACAGGGGCTTCTATGGCTACACCTTC. V gene TRBV5-1 combines with J gene TRBJ1-2; 8 nucleotides line up with TRBD1. CDR1 SGHRS and CDR2 YFSETQ come from the germline V gene. J gave up 4 bases and V 3 bases, and 8 bases lay outside the gene matches. This CDR3 has 15 amino acids.

The chain employs TRBV12-5 and TRBJ2-2; 8 bases fit TRBD2. Germline loops: CDR1 LGHNT, CDR2 FRNRAP. This CDR3 comprises 15 residues. The ends lost 0 bases at V and 7 bases at J; junction bases unmatched: 4. CDR3 nucleotides: TGTGCTAGTGGTTTGGTACGGGAGGGGATCGGGGAGCTGTTTTTT. This codes for CASGLVREGIGELFF.

The chain has TRBV7-2 and TRBJ1-5; D gene ambiguous. The CDR3 loop spans 13 amino acids. Germline V gene lookup returns CDR1 SGHTA and CDR2 FQGNSA. Trimming took 3 bases from V and 7 from J, leaving 10 bases between them. The CDR3 DNA is TGTGCCAGCAGCTTCGAGATCGGGCAGCCCCAGCATTTT. This codes for CASSFEIGQPQHF.

The chain carries TRBV9 and TRBJ1-1; 7 bases map to TRBD1. Germline CDR1 reads SGDLS; CDR2 reads YYNGEE. V trimming: 1 base; J trimming: 5 bases; junction bases outside the gene matches: 14. The CDR3 totals 17 residues. The CDR3 DNA is TGTGCCAGCAGCGTATTGGCGGAAAAAGGGGGCAGAACTGAAGCTTTCTTT. It codes for CASSVLAEKGGRTEAFF.

The rearrangement uses TRBV18 and TRBJ1-4, with 7 bases matching TRBD1. The CDR3 has 17 residues. V was pared by 2 bases and J by 7 bases, with 13 bases of the junction left unmatched. Looked up from germline, CDR1 is KGHSH and CDR2 is LQKENI. CDR3 sequence reads: CASSPLPGGGLSEKLFF. The CDR3 DNA reads as TGTGCCAGCTCACCATTGCCCGGAGGGGGCTTAAGTGAAAAACTGTTTTTT.

The gene calls are TRBV14 and TRBJ1-1; D is undetermined. CDR3 size: 16 residues. Germline V gene lookup returns CDR1 SGHDN and CDR2 FVKESK. V was shortened by 1 base and J by 2 bases, with 14 bases between the two germline ends. For the CDR3, the DNA is TGTGCCAGCAGCCAAGTAAAGAGTACAGTAAACACTGAAGCTTTCTTT. Translating gives CASSQVKSTVNTEAFF.

The rearrangement uses TRBV27 and TRBJ1-3; D perhaps matches TRBD1 (5 bases). V was clipped by 6 bases and J by 4 bases, with 10 bases between them. The CDR3 spans 13 residues. The germline V gene encodes CDR1 MNHEY and CDR2 SMNVEV (reference sequence). The CDR3 DNA reads as TGTGCCAGCAGCCTGACAGAAGGAAACACCATATATTTT. Its protein product is CASSLTEGNTIYF.

This clone was seen a few times. The J gene is TRBJ1-2, the V gene TRBV5-5; D is undetermined. Germline CDR1 SGHKS, CDR2 YYEKEE (reference sequence). The CDR3 spans 10 residues. V was cut by 4 bases and J by 6 bases, with 4 bases left in between. CDR3 coding DNA: TGTGCCAGCAGCGGAGATGGCTACACCTTC. Translated: CASSGDGYTF.

The chain carries TRBV5-1 and TRBJ2-5, with 7 bases matching TRBD2. CDR3 size: 16 residues. J lost 1 base, V lost 0 bases, and 6 bases had no gene match. CDR1 and CDR2 from the germline V gene are SGHRS and YFSETQ. The CDR3 bases are TGCGCCAGCAGCTTGGAAGGTAGCGGGCTCCAAGAGACCCAGTACTTC. This sequence encodes CASSLEGSGLQETQYF. The full variable domain, in which reference TRBV5-1 and TRBJ2-5 provide the parts outside the CDR3, is KAGVTQTPRYLIKTRGQQVTLSCSPISGHRSVSWYQQTPGQGLQFLFEYFSETQRNKGNFPGRFSGRQFSNSRSEMNVSTLELGDSALYLCASSLEGSGLQETQYFGPGTRLLVL.